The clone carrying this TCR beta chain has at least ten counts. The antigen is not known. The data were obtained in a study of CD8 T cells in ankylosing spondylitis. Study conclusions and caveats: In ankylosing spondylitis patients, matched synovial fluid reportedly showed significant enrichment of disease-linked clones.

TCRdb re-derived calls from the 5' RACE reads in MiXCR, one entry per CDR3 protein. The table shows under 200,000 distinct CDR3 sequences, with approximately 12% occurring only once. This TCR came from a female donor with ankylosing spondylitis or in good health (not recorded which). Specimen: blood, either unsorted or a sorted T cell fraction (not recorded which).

The CDR3, as DNA: TGTGCCAGCAGTTCCGCGGATGGAGCTTTCTTT. Its translation: CASSSADGAFF. The chain employs TRBV28 and TRBJ1-1; D is undetermined. Germline lookup yields CDR1 MDHEN and CDR2 SYDVKM. The CDR3 is 11 amino acids. Trimming removed 4 bases at V and 10 bases at J, with 10 bases between. The variable domain in full, completed from reference TRBV28 and TRBJ1-1, reads DVKVTQSSRYLVKRTGEKVFLECVQDMDHENMFWYRQDPGLGLRLIYFSYDVKMKEKGDIPEGYSVSREKKERFSLILESASTNQTSMYLCASSSADGAFFGQGTRLTVV.